Below, one T cell receptor (beta chain) is given with its context. The entry originates in a study of CD8+CD57+ T cells in acquired aplastic anemia. Study-wide background: Average DNA yield from sorted CD4+ and CD8+ cells was approximately 3 ug.

Patients included in sequencing had previously demonstrated CD8+CD57+ cell expansion by flow cytometry. TCR beta VDJ and CDR3 were profiled, and genomic DNA was the template. TCRdb itself ran the reads through MiXCR, one entry per CDR3 protein. Here the sample spans about 180,000 distinct CDR3 sequences, around 60% being singletons. Trimming at V came to 0 bases and at J to 4 bases, leaving 2 bases not matched to a gene. This CDR3 comprises 15 residues. Germline V gene lookup returns CDR1 KGHDR and CDR2 SFDVKD. The material sequenced was sorted CD4+, CD8+, or CD8+CD57+ T cells (not recorded which) from PBMCs. The receptor comes from a human donor with aplastic anemia. The chain couples TRBV24-1 to TRBJ2-1, with 7 nucleotides matching TRBD2. As DNA, the CDR3 is TGTGCCACCAGTGATTTGCGGGGGGAGTACAATGAGCAGTTCTTC. Its translation: CATSDLRGEYNEQFF.